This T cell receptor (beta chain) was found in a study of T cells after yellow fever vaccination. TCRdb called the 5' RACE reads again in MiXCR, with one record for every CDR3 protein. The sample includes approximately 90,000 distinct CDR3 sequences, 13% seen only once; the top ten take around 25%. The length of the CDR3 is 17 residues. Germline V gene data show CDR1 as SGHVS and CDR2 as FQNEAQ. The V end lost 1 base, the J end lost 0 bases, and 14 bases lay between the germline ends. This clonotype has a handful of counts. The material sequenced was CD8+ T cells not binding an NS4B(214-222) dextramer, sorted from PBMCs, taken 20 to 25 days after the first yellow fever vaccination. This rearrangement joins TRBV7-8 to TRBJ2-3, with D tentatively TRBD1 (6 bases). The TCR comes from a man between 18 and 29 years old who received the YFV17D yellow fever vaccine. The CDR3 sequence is CASSLDREGASTDTQYF. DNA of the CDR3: TGTGCCAGCAGCTTAGACAGGGAAGGGGCTAGCACAGATACGCAGTATTTT.